These 11 T cell receptor beta chains were sequenced from one sample in a study of T cells in Graves' hyperthyroidism and ophthalmopathy (dated by TCRdb to about 2019). Library preparation employed multiplex PCR. Sequenced on an Illumina HiSeq 2000. Amplification of TCR beta CDR3 regions was carried out from RNA transcripts. The first round of RT-PCR for the TCR CDR3 was performed with the HTBI primer set and the Qiagen OneStep RT-PCR kit. TCRdb reran the public reads through fastp at Q25 and MiXCR, keeping productive beta chains. Duplicate CDR3 protein sequences are folded into a single record with the most common DNA and genes. The sample table shows 400,000 to 500,000 distinct CDR3 sequences, and approximately 15% are seen once. Less than 20% of the sample rests with the top ten. Sequencing was performed on blood. Source of these receptors: a woman aged 18-30 years with Graves' hyperthyroidism.

There are a few counts of this clonotype. Possible read error: a much larger clone is one base away. The chain links TRBV12-3 or TRBV12-4 to TRBJ2-3; the D gene is possibly TRBD1 (6 bases). This CDR3 region has 12 residues. As DNA, the CDR3 is TGTGCCGGCAGTGCAGGGGCAGATACGCAGTATTTT. Its translation: CAGSAGADTQYF.

This rearrangement joins TRBV19 to TRBJ2-5, with a tentative D call TRBD2 (5 bases). With 3 bases removed from V and 2 bases from J, the gap between germline ends came to 10 bases. CDR1 and CDR2 (germline): LNHDA, SQIVND (reference sequence). This CDR3 region has 14 residues. The CDR3, as DNA: TGTGCCAGTAGTATCGGACTGACACAAGAGACCCAGTACTTC. This sequence encodes CASSIGLTQETQYF.

This clonotype was seen a handful of times. This sequence joins TRBV20-1 and TRBJ1-5, with TRBD1 matching 8 bases. The trim removed 1 base at V and 3 bases at J, leaving 5 bases unmatched. CDR1 is DFQATT, CDR2 SNEGSKA, per germline (reference sequence). CDR3 size: 15 residues. CDR3 region: CSARAGTGFNQPQHF. CDR3 sequence (DNA): TGCAGTGCTAGAGCCGGGACAGGCTTCAATCAGCCCCAGCATTTT.

This clonotype is labeled as medium-sized. This sequence joins TRBV9 and TRBJ1-2, with D perhaps TRBD1 (6 bases). The V gene lost 4 bases and the J gene lost 4 bases, with 20 bases spanning the gap. From germline, CDR1 is SGDLS and CDR2 YYNGEE. The CDR3 length is 16 residues. CDR3 in DNA: TGTGCCAGCAGCACCCATGAGACAGGTTCTCCCTATGGCTACACCTTC. Protein product: CASSTHETGSPYGYTF.

This chain links TRBV7-2 with TRBJ2-7; D is perhaps TRBD1 or TRBD2 (5 bases each). The germline gives CDR1 SGHTA, CDR2 FQGNSA. The ends were cut back, 5 bases at V and 0 bases at J, with 11 bases in the middle. The CDR3 sequence is 14 residues long. The CDR3 is CASSPRGNSYEQYF. DNA for the CDR3: TGTGCCAGCAGCCCCCGGGGCAACTCCTACGAGCAGTACTTC.

The rearrangement joins TRBV20-1 to TRBJ1-5; D gene ambiguous. Looked up from germline, CDR1 is DFQATT and CDR2 is SNEGSKA (reference sequence). V lost 5 bases and J lost 1, with 15 bases in between. CDR3 length: 15 residues. The CDR3 DNA follows: TGCAGTGCTCCGCCATCCCTTGGAAGCAATCAGCCCCAGCATTTT. Its translation is CSAPPSLGSNQPQHF.

This clonotype was counted between two and nine times. V and J are TRBV10-3 and TRBJ2-1, with 11 nucleotides matching TRBD2. The CDR3 spans 16 residues. With 5 bases clipped from V and 4 bases from J, the junction kept 7 bases outside the gene matches. Germline V gene lookup returns CDR1 ENHRY and CDR2 SYGVKD. DNA of the CDR3: TGTGCCATCAGTCCAATTGTAGCGGGAGGGTACAATGAGCAGTTCTTC. It specifies CAISPIVAGGYNEQFF.

The sample holds many counts of this clonotype. This chain joins TRBV11-3 and TRBJ2-2, with no clear D. The germline V gene encodes CDR1 SGHNT and CDR2 YENEEA. CDR3 length: 19 residues. The ends were cut back, 5 bases at V and 1 base at J, with 23 bases in the middle. CDR3 region: CASSHTIPWAGENTGELFF. In nucleotides, the CDR3 is TGTGCCAGCAGCCACACGATCCCTTGGGCAGGAGAGAACACCGGGGAGCTGTTTTTT. The variable domain in full, with the rest retrieved from reference TRBV11-3 and TRBJ2-2, is EAGVVQSPRYKIIEKKQPVAFWCNPISGHNTLYWYLQNLGQGPELLIRYENEEAVDDSQLPKDRFSAERLKGVDSTLKIQPAELGDSAVYLCASSHTIPWAGENTGELFFGEGSRLTVL.

The V call is TRBV29-1, the J call TRBJ2-7; D might be TRBD2 (6 bases). Germline CDR1 is SQVTM and CDR2 is ANQGSEA. V shed 3 bases and J shed 2 bases, with 8 bases lying between them. The CDR3 extends over 12 amino acids. In DNA form, the CDR3 reads TGCAGCGTTGAGGCTAGCGCCTACGAGCAGTACTTC. Translated, it gives CSVEASAYEQYF.

About this clonotype itself: The missing conserved phenylalanine or tryptophan at the end of this CDR3 makes a read error likely. The chain carries TRBV7-2 and TRBJ2-1; TRBD2 agrees at 9 bases. Germline V gene data show CDR1 as SGHTA and CDR2 as FQGNSA. After removal of 5 bases from V and 4 bases from J, the junction contained 9 bases not matched to a gene. The CDR3 runs to 16 residues. The CDR3 loop is CASSPPGLALYNEQFS. In DNA, the CDR3 is TGTGCCAGCAGCCCTCCGGGACTAGCCCTTTACAATGAGCAGTTCTCC.

Many counts were recorded for this clonotype. The V call is TRBV11-1, the J call TRBJ2-7, with 13 bases that match TRBD2. The V gene's germline CDR1 is SGHAT and CDR2 FQDESV (reference sequence). Trimming removed 5 bases from V and 3 bases from J; junction bases left unmatched: 4. CDR3 length equals 15 residues. CDR3 region: CASSPGLAGYYEQYV. The CDR3 coding sequence is TGTGCCAGCAGCCCGGGACTAGCGGGATACTACGAGCAGTACGTC.